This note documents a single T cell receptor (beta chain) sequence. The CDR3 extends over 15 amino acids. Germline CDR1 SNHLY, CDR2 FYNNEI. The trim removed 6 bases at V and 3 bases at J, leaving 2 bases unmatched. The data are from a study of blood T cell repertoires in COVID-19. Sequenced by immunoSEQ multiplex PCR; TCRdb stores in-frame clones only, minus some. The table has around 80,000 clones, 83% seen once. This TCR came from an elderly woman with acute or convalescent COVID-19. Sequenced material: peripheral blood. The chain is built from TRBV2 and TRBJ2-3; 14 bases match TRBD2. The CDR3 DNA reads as TGTGCCAGCAGGGGGACTAGCGGGAGAACAGATACGCAGTATTTT. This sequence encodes CASRGTSGRTDTQYF.